This TCR beta chain derives from a study of response to subunit inactivated influenza vaccine. Study outcomes and limitations: The authors put forward the suggestion that each seasonal influenza vaccination may bring in only a limited number of new T cells.

MiXCR was run by TCRdb on the RT-PCR reads, yielding one entry per CDR3 protein. The sample carries 250,000 to 350,000 distinct CDR3 sequences, 22% recorded once. This clonotype was seen more than once but under ten times. Its cognate antigen is unknown. CDR1 and CDR2 (germline): SGHVS, FQNEAQ. This CDR3 region has 15 residues. V lost 5 bases, J lost 2 bases, and 13 bases lay in between. The clonotype comes from a man aged 50-75 years who received an inactivated influenza vaccine. The rearrangement links TRBV7-8 to TRBJ1-5; D gene ambiguous. Material: PBMCs from blood, obtained about 20 months after vaccination. The CDR3 nucleotides are TGTGCCAGCAGCCTCGGAGGCGCGGGCAATCAGCCCCAGCATTTT. It is translated as CASSLGGAGNQPQHF.